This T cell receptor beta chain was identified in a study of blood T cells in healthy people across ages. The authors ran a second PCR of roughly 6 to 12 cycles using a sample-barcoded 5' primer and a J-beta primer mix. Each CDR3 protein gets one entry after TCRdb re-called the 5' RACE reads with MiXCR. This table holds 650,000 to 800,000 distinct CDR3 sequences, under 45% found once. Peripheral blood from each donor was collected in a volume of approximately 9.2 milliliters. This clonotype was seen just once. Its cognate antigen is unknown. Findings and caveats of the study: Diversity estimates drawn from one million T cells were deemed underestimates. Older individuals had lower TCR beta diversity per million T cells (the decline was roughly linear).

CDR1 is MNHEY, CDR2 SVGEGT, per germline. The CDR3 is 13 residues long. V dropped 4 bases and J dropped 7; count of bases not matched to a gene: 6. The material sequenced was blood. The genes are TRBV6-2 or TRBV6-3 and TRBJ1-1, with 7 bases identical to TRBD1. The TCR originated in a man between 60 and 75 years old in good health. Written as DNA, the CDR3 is TGTGCCAGCAGTTCGACAGGGTATTTTGAAGCTTTCTTT. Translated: CASSSTGYFEAFF.